These T cell receptor beta chains were read from a single sample in a study of cytomegalovirus exposure and HLA in healthy donors. Repertoires were generated with immunoSEQ multiplex PCR, while TCRdb's copy carries only in-frame clones and drops some. The table shows 150,000 to 200,000 clones, with 82% occurring only once. Sequencing was performed on PBMCs. The receptors stem from a boy younger than 10 in good health and CMV-seronegative. CDR3s include the opening cysteine and the closing phenylalanine or tryptophan. The order of the fields is V gene, CDR3 length, J gene, CDR3 protein.

TRBV7-2	15	TRBJ2-2	CASSQGLAGGGELFF
TRBV27	14	TRBJ1-1	CASSPGQLYTEAFF
TRBV19	17	TRBJ2-1	CASSMVWRGGGYNEQFF
TRBV5-1	13	TRBJ1-2	CASSMTGYGGYTF
TRBV19	16	TRBJ1-6	CASSTAGTGFARPLHF
TRBV5-4	17	TRBJ1-2	CASSFDPTDRRGYGYTF
TRBV5-4	13	TRBJ2-7	CASSFGAGGPQYF
TRBV7-2	13	TRBJ1-1	CASSLAGDTEAFF
TRBV9	17	TRBJ1-3	CASSPWDRPRSGNTIYF
TRBV6-1	14	TRBJ1-2	CASTQGGGNYGYTF
TRBV6-5	13	TRBJ2-7	CASRRTGTVEQYF
TRBV6-5	11	TRBJ2-3	CASSQSDTQYF
TRBV15	15	TRBJ2-7	CATSARGTRGYEQYF
TRBV7-9	13	TRBJ2-7	CASSPGQGYEQYF
TRBV7-2	17	TRBJ1-2	CASSLAGHLNPNYGYTF
TRBV5-4	16	TRBJ1-2	CASSLSRGDTNYGYTF
TRBV9	15	TRBJ1-3	CASSVGQGSGNTIYF
TRBV5-1	15	TRBJ2-1	CASSDSSGANNEQFF
TRBV2	14	TRBJ2-2	CASRGGTNTGELFF
TRBV11-2	14	TRBJ2-1	CASSLGALRNEQFF
TRBV19	13	TRBJ1-5	CASSVRNREPQHF
TRBV27	16	TRBJ1-6	CASSFRVSSYNSPLHF
TRBV6-5	13	TRBJ2-7	CASSPGASYEQYF
TRBV7-9	17	TRBJ1-4	CASSRGQGMPANEKLFF
TRBV30	13	TRBJ2-3	CAWSVWPPDTQYF
TRBV10-3	16	TRBJ1-2	CAISDREGTEVYGYTF
TRBV9	16	TRBJ2-3	CASSPPPTGHTDTQYF
TRBV5-1	18	TRBJ2-5	CASSLAWQGAVSKETQYF
TRBV5-6	18	TRBJ2-1	CASSLRLRAGAGYNEQFF
TRBV7-9	14	TRBJ1-1	CASGVLNRGTEAFF
TRBV10-3	13	TRBJ2-3	CAIKLTSTDTQYF
TRBV9	15	TRBJ1-5	CASSVGGRANQPQHF
TRBV4-1	16	TRBJ1-1	CASSQVVAGIFAEAFF
TRBV7-2	13	TRBJ2-1	CASSSQAGNEQFF
TRBV4-3	17	TRBJ1-1	CASSQEFRMILNTEAFF
TRBV6-5	13	TRBJ1-1	CASSSGVNTEAFF
TRBV11-2	13	TRBJ2-1	CASSLDSGNEQFF
TRBV6-6	12	TRBJ1-2	CASGVGRYGYTF
TRBV27	15	TRBJ2-7	CASSLSGQGVYEQYF
TRBV30	13	TRBJ2-7	CAWSGVSYYEQYF
TRBV5-1	14	TRBJ1-2	CASSLQGGSDGYTF
TRBV2	17	TRBJ2-3	CASSEVVGLANTDTQYF
TRBV21-1	15	TRBJ2-7	CASSKRRQGKYEQYF